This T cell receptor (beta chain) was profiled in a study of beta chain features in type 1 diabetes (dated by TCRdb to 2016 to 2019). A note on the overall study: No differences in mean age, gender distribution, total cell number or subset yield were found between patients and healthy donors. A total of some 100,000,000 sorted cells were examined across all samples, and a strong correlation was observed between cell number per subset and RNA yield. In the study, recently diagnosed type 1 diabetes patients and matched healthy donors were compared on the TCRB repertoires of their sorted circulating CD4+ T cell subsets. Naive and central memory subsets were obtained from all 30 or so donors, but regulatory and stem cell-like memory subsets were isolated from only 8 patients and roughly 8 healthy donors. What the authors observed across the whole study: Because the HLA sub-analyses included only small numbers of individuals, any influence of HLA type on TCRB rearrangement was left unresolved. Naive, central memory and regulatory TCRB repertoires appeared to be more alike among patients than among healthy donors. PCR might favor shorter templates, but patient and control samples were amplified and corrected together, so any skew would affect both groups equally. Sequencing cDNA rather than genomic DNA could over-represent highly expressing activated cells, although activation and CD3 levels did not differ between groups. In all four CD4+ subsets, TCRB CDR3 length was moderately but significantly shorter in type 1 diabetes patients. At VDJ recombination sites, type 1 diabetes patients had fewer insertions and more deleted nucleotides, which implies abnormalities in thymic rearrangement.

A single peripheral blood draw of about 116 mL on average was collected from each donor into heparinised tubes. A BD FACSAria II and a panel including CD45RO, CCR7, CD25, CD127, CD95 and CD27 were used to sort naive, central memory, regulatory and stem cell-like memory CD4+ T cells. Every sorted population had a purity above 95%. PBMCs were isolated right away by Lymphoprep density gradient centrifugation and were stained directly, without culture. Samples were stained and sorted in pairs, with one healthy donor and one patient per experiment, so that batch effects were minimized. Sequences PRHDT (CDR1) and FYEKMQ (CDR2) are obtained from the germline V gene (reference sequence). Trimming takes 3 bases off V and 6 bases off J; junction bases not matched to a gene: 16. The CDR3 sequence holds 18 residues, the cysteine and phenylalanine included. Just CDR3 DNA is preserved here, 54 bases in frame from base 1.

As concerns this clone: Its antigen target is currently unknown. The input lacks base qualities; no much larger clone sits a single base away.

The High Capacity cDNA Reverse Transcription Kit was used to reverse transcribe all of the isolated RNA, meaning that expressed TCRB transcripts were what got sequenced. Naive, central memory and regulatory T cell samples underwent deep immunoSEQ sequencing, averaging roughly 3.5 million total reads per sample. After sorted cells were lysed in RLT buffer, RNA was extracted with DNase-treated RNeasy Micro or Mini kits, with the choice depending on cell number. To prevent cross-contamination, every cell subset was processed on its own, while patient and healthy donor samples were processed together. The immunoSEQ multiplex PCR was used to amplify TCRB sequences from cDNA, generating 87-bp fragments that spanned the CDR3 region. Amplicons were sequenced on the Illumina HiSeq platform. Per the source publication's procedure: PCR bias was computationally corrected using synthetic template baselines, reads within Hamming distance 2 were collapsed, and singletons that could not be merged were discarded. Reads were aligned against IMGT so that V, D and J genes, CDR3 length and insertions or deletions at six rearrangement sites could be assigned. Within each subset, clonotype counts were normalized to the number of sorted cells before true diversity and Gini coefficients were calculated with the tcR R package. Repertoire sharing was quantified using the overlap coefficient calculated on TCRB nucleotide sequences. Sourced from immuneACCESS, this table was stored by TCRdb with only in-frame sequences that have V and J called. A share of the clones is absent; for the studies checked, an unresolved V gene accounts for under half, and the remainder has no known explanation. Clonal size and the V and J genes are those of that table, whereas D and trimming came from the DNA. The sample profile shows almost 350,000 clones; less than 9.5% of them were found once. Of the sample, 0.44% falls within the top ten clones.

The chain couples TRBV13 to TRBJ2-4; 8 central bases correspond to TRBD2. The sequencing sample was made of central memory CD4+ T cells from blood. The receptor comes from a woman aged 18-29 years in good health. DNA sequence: TGTGCCAGCAGCTTCGACGGCCGTTCAGGGACTAGAGGAAACATTCAGTACTTC. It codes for CASSFDGRSGTRGNIQYF.